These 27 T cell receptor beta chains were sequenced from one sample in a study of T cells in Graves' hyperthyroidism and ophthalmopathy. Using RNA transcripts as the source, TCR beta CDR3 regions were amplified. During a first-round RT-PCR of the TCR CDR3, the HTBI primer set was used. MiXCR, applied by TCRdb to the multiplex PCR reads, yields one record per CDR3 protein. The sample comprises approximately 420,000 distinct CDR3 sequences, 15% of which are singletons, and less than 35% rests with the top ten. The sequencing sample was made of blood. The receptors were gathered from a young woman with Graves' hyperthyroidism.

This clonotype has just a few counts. The CDR3 DNA reads as TGTGCCAGCAGTTTATGGGGGGGGCCCCATCCCTACGAGCAGTACTTC. It encodes CASSLWGGPHPYEQYF. The gene calls are TRBV12-3 or TRBV12-4 and TRBJ2-7, with a weak D call TRBD2 (7 bases). Trimming took 2 bases from V and 2 from J, leaving 16 bases between them. The CDR3 runs 16 residues.

As DNA, the CDR3 is TGCGCCAGCAGCCACCTCGCGAGGACTAGCGATCGAACAGATACGCAGTATTTT. Translating gives CASSHLARTSDRTDTQYF. V is TRBV4-1 and J is TRBJ2-3; 9 bases map to TRBD2. V shed 3 bases and J 3 bases; nucleotides not matched to a gene: 13. Germline V lookup: CDR1 MGHRA, CDR2 YSYEKL. This CDR3 has 18 residues.

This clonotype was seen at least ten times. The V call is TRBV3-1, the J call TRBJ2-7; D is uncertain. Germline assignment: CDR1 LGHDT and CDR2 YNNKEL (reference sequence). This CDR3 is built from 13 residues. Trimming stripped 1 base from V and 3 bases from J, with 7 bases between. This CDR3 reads CASSQATVYEQYF. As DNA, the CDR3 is TGTGCCAGCAGCCAAGCCACCGTCTACGAGCAGTACTTC.

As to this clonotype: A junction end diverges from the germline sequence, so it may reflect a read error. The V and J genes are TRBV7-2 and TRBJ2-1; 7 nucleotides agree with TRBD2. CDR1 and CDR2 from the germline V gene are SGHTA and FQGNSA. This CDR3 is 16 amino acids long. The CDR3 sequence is CASRLIGRGVVSERFF. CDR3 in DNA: TGTGCCAGCAGACTGATAGGGAGGGGCGTTGTTAGTGAGCGGTTCTTC.

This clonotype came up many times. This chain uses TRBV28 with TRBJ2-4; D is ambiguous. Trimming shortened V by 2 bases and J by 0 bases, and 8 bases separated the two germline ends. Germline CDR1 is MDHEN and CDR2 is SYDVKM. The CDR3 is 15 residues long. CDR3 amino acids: CASSLPTVAKNIQYF. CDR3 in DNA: TGTGCCAGCAGTTTACCGACGGTAGCCAAAAACATTCAGTACTTC.

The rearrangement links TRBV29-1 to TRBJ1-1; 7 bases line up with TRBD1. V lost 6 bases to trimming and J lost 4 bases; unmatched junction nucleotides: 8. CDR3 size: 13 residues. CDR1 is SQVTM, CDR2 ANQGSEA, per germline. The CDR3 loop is CSVVTGRATEAFF. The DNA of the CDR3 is TGCAGCGTCGTGACAGGGAGGGCCACTGAAGCTTTCTTT.

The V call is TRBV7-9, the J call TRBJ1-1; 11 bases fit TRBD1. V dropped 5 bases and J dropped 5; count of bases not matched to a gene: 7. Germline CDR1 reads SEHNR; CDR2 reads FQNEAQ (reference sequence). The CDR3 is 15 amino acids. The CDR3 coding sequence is TGTGCCAGCAGCCCAGGGACAGGGGGAGGAACTGAAGCTTTCTTT. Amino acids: CASSPGTGGGTEAFF.

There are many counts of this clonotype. The CDR3 nucleotides read TGTGCCAGCAGCTTGGGGGGATTGAACACTGAAGCTTTCTTT. It is translated as CASSLGGLNTEAFF. The V and J genes are TRBV5-5 and TRBJ1-1; D remains unclear. Germline CDR1 reads SGHKS; CDR2 reads YYEKEE (reference sequence). This CDR3 comprises 14 residues. Trimming left V 0 bases short and J 0 bases short, with 6 bases between.

Here the CDR3 reads CSVVTSGRVYEQYF. CDR3 nucleotides: TGCAGCGTCGTTACCAGCGGGAGGGTTTACGAGCAGTACTTC. This chain uses TRBV29-1 with TRBJ2-7, with TRBD2 matching over 10 bases. The CDR3 totals 14 residues. V was pared by 6 bases and J by 4 bases, with 9 bases of the junction left unmatched. The germline gives CDR1 SQVTM, CDR2 ANQGSEA.

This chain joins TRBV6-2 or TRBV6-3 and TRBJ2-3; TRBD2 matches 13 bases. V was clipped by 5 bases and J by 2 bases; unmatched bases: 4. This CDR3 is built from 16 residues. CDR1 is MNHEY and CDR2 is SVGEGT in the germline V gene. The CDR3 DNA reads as TGTGCCAGCAGTCCGGGACTAGCGGGATTCACAGATACGCAGTATTTT. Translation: CASSPGLAGFTDTQYF.

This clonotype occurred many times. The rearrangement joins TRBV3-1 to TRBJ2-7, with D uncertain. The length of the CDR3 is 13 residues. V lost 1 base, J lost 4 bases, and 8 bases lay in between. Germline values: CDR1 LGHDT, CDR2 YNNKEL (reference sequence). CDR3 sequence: CASSQADGYEQYF. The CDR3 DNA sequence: TGTGCCAGCAGCCAAGCGGACGGGTACGAGCAGTACTTC.

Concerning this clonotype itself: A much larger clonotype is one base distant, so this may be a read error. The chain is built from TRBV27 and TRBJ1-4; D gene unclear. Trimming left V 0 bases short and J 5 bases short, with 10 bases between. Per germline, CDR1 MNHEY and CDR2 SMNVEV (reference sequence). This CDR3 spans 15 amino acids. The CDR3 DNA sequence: TGTGCCAGCAGTTTATCGTGCACAGCCAATGAAAAACTGTTTTTT. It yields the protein CASSLSCTANEKLFF.

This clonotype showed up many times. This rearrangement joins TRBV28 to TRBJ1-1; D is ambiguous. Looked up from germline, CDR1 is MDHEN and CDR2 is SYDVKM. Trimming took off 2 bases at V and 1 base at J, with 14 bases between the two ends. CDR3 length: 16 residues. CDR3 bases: TGTGCCAGCAGTTTAATAGCTAAAACGGGGAACACTGAAGCTTTCTTT. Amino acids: CASSLIAKTGNTEAFF.

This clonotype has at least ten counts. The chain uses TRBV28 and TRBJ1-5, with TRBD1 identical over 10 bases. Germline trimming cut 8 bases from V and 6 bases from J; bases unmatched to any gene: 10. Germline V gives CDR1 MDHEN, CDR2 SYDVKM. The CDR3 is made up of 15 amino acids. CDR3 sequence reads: CASGDRGLGSQPQHF. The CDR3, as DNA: TGTGCCAGCGGGGACAGGGGATTGGGAAGTCAGCCCCAGCATTTT.

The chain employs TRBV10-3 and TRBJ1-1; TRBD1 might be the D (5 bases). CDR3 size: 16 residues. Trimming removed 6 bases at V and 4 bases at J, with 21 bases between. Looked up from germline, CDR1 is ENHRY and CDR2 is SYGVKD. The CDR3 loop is CAIRTGTLPGVTEAFF. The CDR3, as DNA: TGTGCCATCAGAACCGGGACCCTCCCAGGAGTCACTGAAGCTTTCTTT.

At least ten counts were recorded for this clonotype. CDR3 bases: TGTGCCTGGGAAGCGGGGGCAGCAAATACGCAGTATTTT. Its translation: CAWEAGAANTQYF. The chain carries TRBV30 and TRBJ2-3, with 8 bases identical to TRBD2. This CDR3 is 13 amino acids long. J gave up 7 bases and V 5 bases, and 8 bases lay outside the gene matches. The germline V gene encodes CDR1 GTSNPN and CDR2 SVGIG (reference sequence).

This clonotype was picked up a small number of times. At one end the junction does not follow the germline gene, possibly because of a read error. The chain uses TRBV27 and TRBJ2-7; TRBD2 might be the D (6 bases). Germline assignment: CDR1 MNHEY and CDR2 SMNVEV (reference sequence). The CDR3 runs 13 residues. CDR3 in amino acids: CASSLSSGYKQYF. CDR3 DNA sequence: TGTGCCAGCAGTTTATCTAGCGGCTACAAGCAGTACTTC.

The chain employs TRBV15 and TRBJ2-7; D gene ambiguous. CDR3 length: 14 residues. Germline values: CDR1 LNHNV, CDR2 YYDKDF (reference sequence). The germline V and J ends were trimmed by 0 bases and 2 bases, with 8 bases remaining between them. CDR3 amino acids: CATSRDAHAYEQYF. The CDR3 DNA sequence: TGTGCCACCAGCAGAGATGCTCACGCCTACGAGCAGTACTTC.

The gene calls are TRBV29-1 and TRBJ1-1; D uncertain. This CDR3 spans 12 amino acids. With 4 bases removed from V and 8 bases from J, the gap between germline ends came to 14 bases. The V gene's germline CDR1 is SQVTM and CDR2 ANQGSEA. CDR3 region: CSVAQQLSEAFF. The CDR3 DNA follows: TGCAGCGTTGCCCAGCAGCTATCCGAAGCTTTCTTT.

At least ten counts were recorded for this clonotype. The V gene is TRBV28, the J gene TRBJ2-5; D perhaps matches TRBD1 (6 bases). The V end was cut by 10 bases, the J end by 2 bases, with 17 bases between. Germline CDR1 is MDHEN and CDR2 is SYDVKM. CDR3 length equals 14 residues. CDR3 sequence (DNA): TGTGCCACTTCTTGGGACAACCTTCAAGAGACCCAGTACTTC. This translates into CATSWDNLQETQYF.

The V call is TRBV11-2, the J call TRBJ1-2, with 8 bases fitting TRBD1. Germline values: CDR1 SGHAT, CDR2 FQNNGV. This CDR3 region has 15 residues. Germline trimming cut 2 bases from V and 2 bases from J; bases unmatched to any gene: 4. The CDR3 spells CASSLQGALNYGYTF. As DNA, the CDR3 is TGTGCCAGCAGCTTACAGGGGGCGCTGAACTATGGCTACACCTTC.

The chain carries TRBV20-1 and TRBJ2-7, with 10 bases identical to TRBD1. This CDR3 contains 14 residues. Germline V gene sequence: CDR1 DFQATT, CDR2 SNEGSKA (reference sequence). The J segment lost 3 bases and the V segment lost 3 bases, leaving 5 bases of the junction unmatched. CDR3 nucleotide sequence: TGCAGTGCTAGCGGAAGGGACAGGGGCTACGAGCAGTACTTC. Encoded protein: CSASGRDRGYEQYF.

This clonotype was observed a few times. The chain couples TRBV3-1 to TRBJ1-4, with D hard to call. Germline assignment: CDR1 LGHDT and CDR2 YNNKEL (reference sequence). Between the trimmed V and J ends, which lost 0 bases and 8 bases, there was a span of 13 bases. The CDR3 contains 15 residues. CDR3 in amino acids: CASSQEGWAREKLFF. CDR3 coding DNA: TGTGCCAGCAGCCAAGAAGGTTGGGCCCGGGAAAAACTGTTTTTT.

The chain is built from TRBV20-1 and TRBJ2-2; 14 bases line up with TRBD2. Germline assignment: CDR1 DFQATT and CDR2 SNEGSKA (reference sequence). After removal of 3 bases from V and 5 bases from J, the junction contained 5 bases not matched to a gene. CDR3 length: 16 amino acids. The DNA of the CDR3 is TGCAGTGCTAGGGGACTAGCGGGAGTTGGAACCGGGGAGCTGTTTTTT. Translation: CSARGLAGVGTGELFF.

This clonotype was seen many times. As DNA, the CDR3 is TGTGCCACGTTAGCGGGAGTTACCACAGATACGCAGTATTTT. Protein sequence: CATLAGVTTDTQYF. The V and J genes are TRBV2 and TRBJ2-3; 9 bases line up with TRBD2. V lost 10 bases to trimming and J lost 2 bases; unmatched junction nucleotides: 7. Per germline, CDR1 SNHLY and CDR2 FYNNEI. This CDR3 is built from 14 residues. The full variable domain, its missing parts supplied by reference TRBV2 and TRBJ2-3, is EPEVTQTPSHQVTQMGQEVILRCVPISNHLYFYWYRQILGQKVEFLVSFYNNEISEKSEIFDDQFSVERPDGSNFTLKIRSTKLEDSAMYFCATLAGVTTDTQYFGPGTRLTVL.

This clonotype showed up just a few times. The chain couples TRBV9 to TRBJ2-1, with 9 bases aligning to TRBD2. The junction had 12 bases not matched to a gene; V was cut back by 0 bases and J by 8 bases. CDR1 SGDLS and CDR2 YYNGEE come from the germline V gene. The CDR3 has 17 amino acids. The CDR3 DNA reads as TGTGCCAGCAGCGTAGGAGAAGGCGGGAGGGGACGGGATGAGCAGTTCTTC. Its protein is CASSVGEGGRGRDEQFF.

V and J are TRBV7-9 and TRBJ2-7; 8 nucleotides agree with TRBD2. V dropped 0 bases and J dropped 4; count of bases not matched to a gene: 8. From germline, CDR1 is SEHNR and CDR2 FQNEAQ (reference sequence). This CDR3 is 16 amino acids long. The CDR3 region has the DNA TGTGCCAGCAGCTTAGCGATCGGGACTAGAGCTTACGAGCAGTACTTC. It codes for CASSLAIGTRAYEQYF.